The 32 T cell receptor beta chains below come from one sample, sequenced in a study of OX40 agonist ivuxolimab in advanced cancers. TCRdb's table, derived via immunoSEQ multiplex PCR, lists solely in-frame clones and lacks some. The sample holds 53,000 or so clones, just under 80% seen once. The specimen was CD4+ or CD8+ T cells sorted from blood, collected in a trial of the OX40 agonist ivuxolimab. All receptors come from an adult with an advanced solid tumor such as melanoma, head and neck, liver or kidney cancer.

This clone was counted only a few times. The CDR3 sequence is CASSYSWDPTGELFF. The CDR3 nucleotides are TGTGCCAGCAGTTACTCGTGGGATCCCACCGGGGAGCTGTTTTTT. The rearrangement joins TRBV6-5 to TRBJ2-2; no definite D call. V was trimmed by 0 bases and J by 4 bases, leaving 9 bases between them. Germline CDR1 is MNHEY and CDR2 is SVGAGI. The CDR3 runs to 15 residues.

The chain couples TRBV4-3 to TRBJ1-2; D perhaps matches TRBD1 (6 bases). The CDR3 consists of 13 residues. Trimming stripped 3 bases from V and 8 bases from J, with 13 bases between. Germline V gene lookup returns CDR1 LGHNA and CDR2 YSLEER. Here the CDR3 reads CASSQIQGEGYTF. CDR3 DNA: TGCGCCAGCAGCCAGATACAGGGAGAAGGCTACACCTTC.

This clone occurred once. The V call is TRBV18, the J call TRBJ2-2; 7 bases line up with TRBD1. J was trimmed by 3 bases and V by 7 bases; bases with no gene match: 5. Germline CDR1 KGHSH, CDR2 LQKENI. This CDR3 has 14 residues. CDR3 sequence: CASCRDRDTGELFF. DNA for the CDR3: TGTGCCAGCTGCCGGGACAGAGACACCGGGGAGCTGTTTTTT.

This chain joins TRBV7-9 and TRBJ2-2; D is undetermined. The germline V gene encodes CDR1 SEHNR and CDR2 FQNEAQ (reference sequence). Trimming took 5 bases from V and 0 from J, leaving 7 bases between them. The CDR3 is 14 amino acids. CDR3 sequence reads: CASSGRTNTGELFF. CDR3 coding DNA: TGTGCCAGCAGCGGACGGACGAACACCGGGGAGCTGTTTTTT.

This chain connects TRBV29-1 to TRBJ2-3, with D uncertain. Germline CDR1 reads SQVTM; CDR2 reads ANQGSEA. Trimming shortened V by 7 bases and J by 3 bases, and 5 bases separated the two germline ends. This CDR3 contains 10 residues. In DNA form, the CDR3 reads TGCAGCGGAGGTACAGATACGCAGTATTTT. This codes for CSGGTDTQYF.

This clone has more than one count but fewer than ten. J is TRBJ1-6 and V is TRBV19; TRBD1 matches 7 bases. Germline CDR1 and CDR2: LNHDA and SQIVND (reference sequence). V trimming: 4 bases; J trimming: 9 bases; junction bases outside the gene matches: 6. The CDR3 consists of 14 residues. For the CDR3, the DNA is TGTGCCAGTAGTAGGGGGGAGGGGGCTTCACCCCTCCACTTT. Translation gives CASSRGEGASPLHF.

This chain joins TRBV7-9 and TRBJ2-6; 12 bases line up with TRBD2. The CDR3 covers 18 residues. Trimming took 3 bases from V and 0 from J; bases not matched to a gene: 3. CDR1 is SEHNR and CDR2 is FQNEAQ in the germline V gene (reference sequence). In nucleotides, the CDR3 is TGTGCCAGCAGCTTTCGGACTAGCGGGAACTCTGGGGCCAACGTCCTGACTTTC. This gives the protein CASSFRTSGNSGANVLTF.

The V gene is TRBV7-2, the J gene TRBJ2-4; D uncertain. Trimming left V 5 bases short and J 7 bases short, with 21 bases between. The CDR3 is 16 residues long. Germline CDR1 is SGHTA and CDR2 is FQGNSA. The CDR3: CASSPRKETISNIQYF. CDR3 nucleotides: TGTGCCAGCAGCCCGAGGAAGGAGACAATAAGTAACATTCAGTACTTC.

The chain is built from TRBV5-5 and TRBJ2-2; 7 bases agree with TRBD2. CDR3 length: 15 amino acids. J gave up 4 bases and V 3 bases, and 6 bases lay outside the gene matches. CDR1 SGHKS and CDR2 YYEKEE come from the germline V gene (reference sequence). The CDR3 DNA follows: TGTGCCAGCAGCTCCGTATCGGGAGGCACCGGGGAGCTGTTTTTT. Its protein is CASSSVSGGTGELFF.

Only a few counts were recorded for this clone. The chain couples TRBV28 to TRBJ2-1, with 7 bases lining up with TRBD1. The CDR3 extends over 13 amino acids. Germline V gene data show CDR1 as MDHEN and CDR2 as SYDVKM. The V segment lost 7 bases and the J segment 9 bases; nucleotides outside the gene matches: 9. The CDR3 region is CASISGNRGEQFF. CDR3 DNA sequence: TGTGCCAGCATATCGGGTAACAGGGGTGAGCAGTTCTTC.

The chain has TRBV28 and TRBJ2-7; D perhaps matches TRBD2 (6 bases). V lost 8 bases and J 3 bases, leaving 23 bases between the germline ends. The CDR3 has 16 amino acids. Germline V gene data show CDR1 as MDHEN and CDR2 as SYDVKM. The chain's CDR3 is CASRRGRLEVRYEQYF. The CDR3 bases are TGTGCCAGCCGCAGAGGGCGACTAGAGGTGCGCTACGAGCAGTACTTC. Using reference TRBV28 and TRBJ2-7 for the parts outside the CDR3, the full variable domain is DVKVTQSSRYLVKRTGEKVFLECVQDMDHENMFWYRQDPGLGLRLIYFSYDVKMKEKGDIPEGYSVSREKKERFSLILESASTNQTSMYLCASRRGRLEVRYEQYFGPGTRLTVT.

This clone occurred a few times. CDR3 in amino acids: CASSSPPGQKAFF. The CDR3 nucleotides read TGTGCCAGCAGCTCCCCTCCGGGACAGAAAGCTTTCTTT. The chain links TRBV7-2 to TRBJ1-1; 7 bases agree with TRBD1. V shed 4 bases and J 9 bases; nucleotides not matched to a gene: 8. In germline, CDR1 is SGHTA, CDR2 FQGNSA. The length of the CDR3 is 13 residues.

In DNA form, the CDR3 reads TGTGCCAGCAGTGCAGAGCGTCATCAGCCCCAGCATTTT. This sequence encodes CASSAERHQPQHF. V usage is TRBV27 and J usage is TRBJ1-5; D is undetermined. The V gene's germline CDR1 is MNHEY and CDR2 SMNVEV (reference sequence). The V and J ends lost 5 bases and 5 bases respectively, with 10 bases between them. This CDR3 has 13 residues.

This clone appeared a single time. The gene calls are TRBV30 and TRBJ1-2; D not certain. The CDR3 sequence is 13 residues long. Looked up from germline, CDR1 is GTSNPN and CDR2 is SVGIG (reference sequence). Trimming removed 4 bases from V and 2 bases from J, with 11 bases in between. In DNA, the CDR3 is TGTGCCTGGATACGGGGTCAGAACTATGGCTACACCTTC. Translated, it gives CAWIRGQNYGYTF.

CDR3 in amino acids: CASTQVLSGANVLTF. The CDR3 region has the DNA TGTGCCAGCACACAGGTTTTATCTGGGGCCAACGTCCTGACTTTC. The rearrangement uses TRBV7-3 and TRBJ2-6; the D gene is possibly TRBD1 (5 bases). This CDR3 has 15 residues. The germline V gene has CDR1 SGHTA and CDR2 FQGTGA. The V and J ends lost 7 bases and 1 base respectively, with 11 bases between them. Filled out from reference TRBV7-3 and TRBJ2-6, the complete variable domain reads GAGVSQTPSNKVTEKGKYVELRCDPISGHTALYWYRQSLGQGPEFLIYFQGTGAADDSGLPNDRFFAVRPEGSVSTLKIQRTERGDSAVYLCASTQVLSGANVLTFGAGSRLTVL.

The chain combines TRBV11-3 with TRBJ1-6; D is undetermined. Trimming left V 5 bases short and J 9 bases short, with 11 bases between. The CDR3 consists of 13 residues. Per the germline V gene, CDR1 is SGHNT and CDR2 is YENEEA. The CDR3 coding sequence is TGTGCCAGCAGCCACACTGGGAGTTCACCCCTCCACTTT. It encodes CASSHTGSSPLHF.

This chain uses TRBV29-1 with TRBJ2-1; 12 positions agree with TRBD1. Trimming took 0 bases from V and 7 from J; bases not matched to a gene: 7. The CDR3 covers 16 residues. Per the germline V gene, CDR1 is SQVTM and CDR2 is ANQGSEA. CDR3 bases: TGCAGCGTTGAAGATAAGGGGACAGGGGGCGGGAATGAGCAGTTCTTC. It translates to CSVEDKGTGGGNEQFF.

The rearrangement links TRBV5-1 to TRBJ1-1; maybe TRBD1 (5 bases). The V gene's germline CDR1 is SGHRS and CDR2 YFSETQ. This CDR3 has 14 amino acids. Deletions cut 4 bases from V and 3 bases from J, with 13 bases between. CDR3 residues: CASSPGGGDTEAFF. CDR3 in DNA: TGCGCCAGCAGCCCCGGCGGAGGGGACACTGAAGCTTTCTTT.

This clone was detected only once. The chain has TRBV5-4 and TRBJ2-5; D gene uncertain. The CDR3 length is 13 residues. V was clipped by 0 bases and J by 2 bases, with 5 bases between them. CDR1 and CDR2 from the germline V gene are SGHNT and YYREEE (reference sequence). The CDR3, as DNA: TGTGCCAGCAGCTTGGCTCCACAAGAGACCCAGTACTTC. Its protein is CASSLAPQETQYF.

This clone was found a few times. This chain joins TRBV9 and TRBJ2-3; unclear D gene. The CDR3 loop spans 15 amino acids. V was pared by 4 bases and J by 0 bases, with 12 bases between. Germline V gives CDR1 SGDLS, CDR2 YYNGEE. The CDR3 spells CASSIQPSSTDTQYF. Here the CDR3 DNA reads TGTGCCAGCAGCATACAGCCTTCTAGCACAGATACGCAGTATTTT.

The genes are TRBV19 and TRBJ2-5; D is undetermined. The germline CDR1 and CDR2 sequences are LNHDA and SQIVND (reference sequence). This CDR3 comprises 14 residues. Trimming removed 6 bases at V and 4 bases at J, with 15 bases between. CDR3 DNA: TGTGCCAGTAGCTACGCCGGATATGGAGAGACCCAGTACTTC. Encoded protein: CASSYAGYGETQYF.

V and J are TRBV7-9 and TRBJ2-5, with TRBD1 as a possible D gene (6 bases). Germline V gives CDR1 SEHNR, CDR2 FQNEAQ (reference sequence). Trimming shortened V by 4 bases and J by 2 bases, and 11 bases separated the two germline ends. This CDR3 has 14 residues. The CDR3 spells CASSSKTGQETQYF. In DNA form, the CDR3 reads TGTGCCAGCAGCTCGAAGACAGGTCAAGAGACCCAGTACTTC.

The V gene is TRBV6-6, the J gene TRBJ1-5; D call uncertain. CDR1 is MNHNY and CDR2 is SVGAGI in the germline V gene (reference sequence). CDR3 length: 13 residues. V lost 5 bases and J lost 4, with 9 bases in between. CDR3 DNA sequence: TGTGCCAGCAGTACCCGTTCGAATCAGCCCCAGCATTTT. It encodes CASSTRSNQPQHF.

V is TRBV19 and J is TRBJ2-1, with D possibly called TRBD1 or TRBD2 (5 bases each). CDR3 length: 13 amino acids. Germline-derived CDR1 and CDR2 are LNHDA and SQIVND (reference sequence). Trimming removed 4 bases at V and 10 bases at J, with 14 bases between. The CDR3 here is CASSTDFEGEQFF. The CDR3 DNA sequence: TGTGCCAGTAGTACCGACTTCGAGGGGGAGCAGTTCTTC.

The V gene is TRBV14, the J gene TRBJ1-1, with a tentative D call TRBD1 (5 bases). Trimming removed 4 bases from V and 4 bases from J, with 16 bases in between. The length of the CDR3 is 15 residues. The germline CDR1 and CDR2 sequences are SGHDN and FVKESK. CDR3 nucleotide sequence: TGTGCCAGCAGCCCGGACGGGCAGGGCGGCACTGAAGCTTTCTTT. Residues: CASSPDGQGGTEAFF.

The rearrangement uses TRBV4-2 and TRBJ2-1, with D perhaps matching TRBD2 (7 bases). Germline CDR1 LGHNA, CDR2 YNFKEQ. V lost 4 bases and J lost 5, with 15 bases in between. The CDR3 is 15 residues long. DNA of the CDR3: TGTGCCAGCAGCCTACTAAGGGGGGGGGACAATGAGCAGTTCTTC. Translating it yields CASSLLRGGDNEQFF.

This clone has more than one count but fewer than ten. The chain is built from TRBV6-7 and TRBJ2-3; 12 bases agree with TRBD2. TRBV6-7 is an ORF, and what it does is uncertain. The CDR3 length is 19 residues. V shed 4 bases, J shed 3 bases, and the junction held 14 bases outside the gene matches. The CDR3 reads CASSSRKGRLAGVTDTQYF. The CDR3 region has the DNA TGTGCCAGCAGTTCCCGAAAAGGCCGACTAGCGGGAGTAACAGATACGCAGTATTTT.

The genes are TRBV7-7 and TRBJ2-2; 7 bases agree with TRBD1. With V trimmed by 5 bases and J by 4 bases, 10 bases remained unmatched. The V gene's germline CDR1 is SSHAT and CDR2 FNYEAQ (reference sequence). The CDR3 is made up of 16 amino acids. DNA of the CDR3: TGTGCCAGCAGCGATCGACAGGGTTCGGGCACCGGGGAGCTGTTTTTT. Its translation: CASSDRQGSGTGELFF.

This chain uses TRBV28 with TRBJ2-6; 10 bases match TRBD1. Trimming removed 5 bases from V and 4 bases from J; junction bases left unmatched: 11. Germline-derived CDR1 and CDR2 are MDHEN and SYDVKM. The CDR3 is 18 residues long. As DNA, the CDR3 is TGTGCCAGCAGTCCGCGTCCCGGGACAGGGGCCGGGGCCAACGTCCTGACTTTC. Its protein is CASSPRPGTGAGANVLTF.

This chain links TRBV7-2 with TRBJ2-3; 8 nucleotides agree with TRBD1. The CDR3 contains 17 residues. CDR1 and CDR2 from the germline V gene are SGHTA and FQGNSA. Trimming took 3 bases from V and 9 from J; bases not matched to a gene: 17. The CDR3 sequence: CASSLVMGRTGQATQYF. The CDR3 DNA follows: TGTGCCAGCAGCTTGGTGATGGGACGGACAGGGCAGGCCACGCAGTATTTT.

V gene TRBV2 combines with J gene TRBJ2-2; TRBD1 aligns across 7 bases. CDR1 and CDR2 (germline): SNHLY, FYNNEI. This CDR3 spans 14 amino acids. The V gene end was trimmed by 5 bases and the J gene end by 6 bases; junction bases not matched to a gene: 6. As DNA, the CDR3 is TGTGCCAGCAGTTTCAGACAGGGTTCCGGGGAGCTGTTTTTT. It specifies CASSFRQGSGELFF.

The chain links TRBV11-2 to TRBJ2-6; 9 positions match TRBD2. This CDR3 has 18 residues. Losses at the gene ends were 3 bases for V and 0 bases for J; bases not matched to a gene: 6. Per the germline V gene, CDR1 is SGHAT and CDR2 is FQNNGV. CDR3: CASSLSLAGSSGANVLTF. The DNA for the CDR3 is TGTGCCAGCAGCTTGTCCCTAGCGGGGAGCTCTGGGGCCAACGTCCTGACTTTC.